The 20 T cell receptor beta chains below all came from one sample that was sequenced in a study of control samples from healthy donors and cancer patients. Clones were sequenced by immunoSEQ multiplex PCR, and TCRdb holds only the in-frame ones, with some missing. The sample records around 250,000 clones, around 80% being singletons. The sequencing sample was made of PBMCs. These receptors were taken from a woman in her sixties or seventies with lung cancer.

The chain employs TRBV27 and TRBJ1-1, with unresolved D. CDR1 is MNHEY, CDR2 SMNVEV, per germline (reference sequence). Trimming left V 6 bases short and J 8 bases short, with 16 bases between. CDR3 length: 13 amino acids. CDR3 in amino acids: CASSTRTIQEAFF. The CDR3 DNA sequence: TGTGCCAGCAGCACGAGGACGATACAAGAAGCTTTCTTT.

V gene TRBV6-5 combines with J gene TRBJ1-2; TRBD1 might be the D (6 bases). CDR1 MNHEY and CDR2 SVGAGI come from the germline V gene. Between the trimmed V and J ends, which lost 8 bases and 6 bases, there was a span of 16 bases. The CDR3 is made up of 13 amino acids. The CDR3 nucleotides read TGTGCCAGCGCAGCTAGGGGGGTCAATGGCTACACCTTC. It is translated as CASAARGVNGYTF.

This clone was observed a single time. This chain joins TRBV6-5 and TRBJ2-7, with 11 nucleotides matching TRBD1. V was clipped by 6 bases and J by 6 bases; unmatched bases: 7. The germline V gene encodes CDR1 MNHEY and CDR2 SVGAGI. The CDR3 has 14 amino acids. The CDR3: CASRASGTGGEQYF. CDR3 nucleotide sequence: TGTGCCAGCAGAGCTAGCGGGACAGGGGGCGAGCAGTACTTC.

The chain links TRBV7-9 to TRBJ2-5, with D maybe TRBD2 (6 bases). The length of the CDR3 is 17 residues. The V end lost 1 base, the J end lost 5 bases, and 20 bases lay between the germline ends. Germline values: CDR1 SEHNR, CDR2 FQNEAQ (reference sequence). CDR3 DNA sequence: TGTGCCAGCAGCTTAGGGTGGGCAGGGACTGCGCCCGAGACCCAGTACTTC. This codes for CASSLGWAGTAPETQYF. Drawing the rest from reference TRBV7-9 and TRBJ2-5, the complete variable domain is DTGVSQNPRHKITKRGQNVTFRCDPISEHNRLYWYRQTLGQGPEFLTYFQNEAQLEKSRLLSDRFSAERPKGSFSTLEIQRTEQGDSAMYLCASSLGWAGTAPETQYFGPGTRLLVL.

The chain has TRBV4-1 and TRBJ1-2; 9 nucleotides line up with TRBD1. This CDR3 is 17 amino acids long. Unmatched junction bases numbered 12, after V lost 5 bases and J lost 2 bases. Per germline, CDR1 MGHRA and CDR2 YSYEKL. The CDR3 DNA is TGCGCCAGCAGCTTCAAGGTGTCGGGACAGGGAAACTATGGCTACACCTTC. Encoded protein: CASSFKVSGQGNYGYTF.

The chain has TRBV28 and TRBJ2-4; D is uncertain. Germline-derived CDR1 and CDR2 are MDHEN and SYDVKM. The CDR3 loop spans 15 amino acids. Trimming left V 3 bases short and J 3 bases short, with 12 bases between. CDR3 coding DNA: TGTGCCAGCAGTTTGGTTGGGTCTGGCAAAAACATTCAGTACTTC. Amino acid sequence: CASSLVGSGKNIQYF.

This chain connects TRBV5-5 to TRBJ2-1; tentatively, D is TRBD1 or TRBD2 (5 bases each). The CDR3 runs 15 residues. V was cut by 4 bases and J by 10 bases, with 21 bases left in between. CDR1 is SGHKS and CDR2 is YYEKEE in the germline V gene (reference sequence). The CDR3 coding sequence is TGTGCCAGCAGCGCCTTACCGGGGCCTGGAAAGGAGCAGTTCTTC. This sequence encodes CASSALPGPGKEQFF. The entire variable domain, with the rest obtained from reference TRBV5-5 and TRBJ2-1, is as follows: DAGVTQSPTHLIKTRGQQVTLRCSPISGHKSVSWYQQVLGQGPQFIFQYYEKEERGRGNFPDRFSARQFPNYSSELNVNALLLGDSALYLCASSALPGPGKEQFFGPGTRLTVL.

This sequence joins TRBV28 and TRBJ1-2; no reliable D call. The ends were cut back, 2 bases at V and 0 bases at J, with 7 bases in the middle. Per the germline V gene, CDR1 is MDHEN and CDR2 is SYDVKM. The CDR3 is made up of 14 amino acids. The CDR3 reads CASSLSRPNYGYTF. The CDR3 coding sequence is TGTGCCAGCAGTTTAAGCAGACCTAACTATGGCTACACCTTC.

The CDR3 region is CASSLGFGTGGTEAFF. In DNA form, the CDR3 reads TGCGCCAGCAGCTTGGGATTCGGGACAGGGGGGACTGAAGCTTTCTTT. The chain is built from TRBV5-1 and TRBJ1-1; 11 nucleotides align to TRBD1. The germline CDR1 and CDR2 sequences are SGHRS and YFSETQ. The CDR3 is 16 residues long. The junction had 6 bases not matched to a gene; V was cut back by 0 bases and J by 5 bases.

The chain employs TRBV4-2 and TRBJ2-7; D perhaps matches TRBD1 (5 bases). The V and J ends lost 1 base and 9 bases respectively, with 16 bases between them. The CDR3 extends over 14 amino acids. CDR1 LGHNA and CDR2 YNFKEQ come from the germline V gene. The CDR3: CASSQAVQGLMQYF. The CDR3 DNA follows: TGTGCCAGCAGCCAAGCAGTCCAGGGATTAATGCAGTACTTC.

The chain couples TRBV21-1 to TRBJ2-5; whether TRBD2, the table's D call, matches the DNA was not checked. TRBV21-1 represents a pseudogene. This CDR3 is built from 17 residues. CDR3 sequence: CASRTIAGPDRQETQYF. Here the CDR3 DNA reads TGTGCCAGCAGAACTATAGCGGGACCAGACAGGCAAGAGACCCAGTACTTC.

The V call is TRBV6-4, the J call TRBJ1-1, with a possible D match to TRBD1 (6 bases). Germline V lookup: CDR1 MRHNA, CDR2 SNTAGT. V lost 3 bases and J lost 5, with 13 bases in between. This CDR3 spans 14 amino acids. This CDR3 is CASSEQGYGTEAFF. The DNA of the CDR3 is TGTGCCAGCAGTGAACAGGGATATGGAACTGAAGCTTTCTTT.

V is TRBV5-1 and J is TRBJ2-7; the D is unclear. The CDR3 has 14 amino acids. V gave up 2 bases and J gave up 3 bases, with 12 bases separating them. Germline CDR1 is SGHRS and CDR2 is YFSETQ. CDR3: CASSFLGHYYEQYF. CDR3 nucleotides: TGCGCCAGCAGCTTCCTTGGTCACTACTACGAGCAGTACTTC.

The CDR3 loop reads CASRRQGSEKLFF. DNA for the CDR3: TGTGCCAGCAGAAGACAGGGGTCAGAAAAACTGTTTTTT. The V gene is TRBV6-5, the J gene TRBJ1-4; 8 bases match TRBD1. Germline V gene lookup returns CDR1 MNHEY and CDR2 SVGAGI. The CDR3 sequence is 13 residues long. V dropped 6 bases and J dropped 8; count of bases not matched to a gene: 5.

V usage is TRBV4-1 and J usage is TRBJ1-4, with TRBD1 matching over 11 bases. Germline V gene lookup returns CDR1 MGHRA and CDR2 YSYEKL. J was trimmed by 8 bases and V by 5 bases; bases with no gene match: 10. There are 16 residues in the CDR3. DNA for the CDR3: TGCGCCAGCAGCAATAGTCCGGGACAGGGGGGGGAAAAACTGTTTTTT. This gives the protein CASSNSPGQGGEKLFF.

The chain carries TRBV7-3 and TRBJ2-1, with 7 nucleotides matching TRBD2. Trimming took 1 base from V and 0 from J; bases not matched to a gene: 0. Germline values: CDR1 SGHTA, CDR2 FQGTGA. There are 15 residues in the CDR3. In DNA, the CDR3 is TGTGCCAGCAGCTTAAGGGGGGGCTCCTACAATGAGCAGTTCTTC. This sequence encodes CASSLRGGSYNEQFF.

The chain recombines TRBV28 with TRBJ1-3; D is uncertain. Trimming cost V 6 bases and J 2 bases, with 5 bases left between them. The V gene's germline CDR1 is MDHEN and CDR2 SYDVKM. The CDR3 length is 12 residues. The CDR3 DNA is TGTGCCAGCAGGACAACTGGAAACACCATATATTTT. It codes for CASRTTGNTIYF.

In its sample, this clone was seen a few times. The chain joins TRBV28 to TRBJ2-1; 13 nucleotides line up with TRBD2. J lost 9 bases, V lost 6 bases, and 14 bases had no gene match. CDR1 and CDR2 from the germline V gene are MDHEN and SYDVKM. CDR3 length equals 17 residues. The CDR3 region has the DNA TGTGCCAGCAGCTCTCCGGGGCGGACTAGCGGGAGTCGTGAGCAGTTCTTC. It specifies CASSSPGRTSGSREQFF.

The chain carries TRBV14 and TRBJ1-5; unclear D gene. CDR1 is SGHDN and CDR2 is FVKESK in the germline V gene. V was shortened by 1 base and J by 6 bases, with 7 bases between the two germline ends. This CDR3 has 13 residues. This chain's CDR3 is CASSQGLGQPQHF. Written as DNA, the CDR3 is TGTGCCAGCAGCCAAGGCCTTGGTCAGCCCCAGCATTTT.

The count of this clone is one. The chain has TRBV7-3 and TRBJ1-1; possible D gene TRBD1, 5 bases. CDR1 is SGHTA, CDR2 FQGTGA, per germline. The CDR3 totals 13 residues. Between the trimmed V and J ends, which lost 4 bases and 1 base, there was a span of 7 bases. CDR3 residues: CASSSTGNTEAFF. In DNA form, the CDR3 reads TGTGCCAGCAGCTCCACAGGGAACACTGAAGCTTTCTTT.